These 2 T cell receptor beta chains were all obtained from the same sample, sequenced in a study of T cells in localized non-small cell lung cancer. Only in-frame clones appear in the TCRdb table, and some are missing; sequencing was by immunoSEQ multiplex PCR. The sample has tens of thousands of clones, 84% seen once. Sequences were derived from peripheral blood, sampled before any cancer treatment. Source of these receptors: a female donor at least 60 years old with stage I lung adenocarcinoma.

V usage is TRBV5-1 and J usage is TRBJ1-5; a weak D match, TRBD1 (6 bases). The CDR3 runs to 16 residues. V lost 1 base to trimming and J lost 1 base, with 12 bases between them. CDR1 SGHRS and CDR2 YFSETQ come from the germline V gene. Written as DNA, the CDR3 is TGCGCCAGCAGCTTGTGGGGGCGCGGGAGCAATCAGCCCCAGCATTTT. Protein sequence: CASSLWGRGSNQPQHF.

This rearrangement joins TRBV2 to TRBJ2-3; D perhaps matches TRBD2 (6 bases). Trimming left V 8 bases short and J 6 bases short, with 12 bases between. Per the germline V gene, CDR1 is SNHLY and CDR2 is FYNNEI. This CDR3 has 12 amino acids. CDR3 sequence reads: CASVPGGDTQYF. The CDR3 region has the DNA TGTGCCAGCGTCCCCGGGGGTGATACGCAGTATTTT.